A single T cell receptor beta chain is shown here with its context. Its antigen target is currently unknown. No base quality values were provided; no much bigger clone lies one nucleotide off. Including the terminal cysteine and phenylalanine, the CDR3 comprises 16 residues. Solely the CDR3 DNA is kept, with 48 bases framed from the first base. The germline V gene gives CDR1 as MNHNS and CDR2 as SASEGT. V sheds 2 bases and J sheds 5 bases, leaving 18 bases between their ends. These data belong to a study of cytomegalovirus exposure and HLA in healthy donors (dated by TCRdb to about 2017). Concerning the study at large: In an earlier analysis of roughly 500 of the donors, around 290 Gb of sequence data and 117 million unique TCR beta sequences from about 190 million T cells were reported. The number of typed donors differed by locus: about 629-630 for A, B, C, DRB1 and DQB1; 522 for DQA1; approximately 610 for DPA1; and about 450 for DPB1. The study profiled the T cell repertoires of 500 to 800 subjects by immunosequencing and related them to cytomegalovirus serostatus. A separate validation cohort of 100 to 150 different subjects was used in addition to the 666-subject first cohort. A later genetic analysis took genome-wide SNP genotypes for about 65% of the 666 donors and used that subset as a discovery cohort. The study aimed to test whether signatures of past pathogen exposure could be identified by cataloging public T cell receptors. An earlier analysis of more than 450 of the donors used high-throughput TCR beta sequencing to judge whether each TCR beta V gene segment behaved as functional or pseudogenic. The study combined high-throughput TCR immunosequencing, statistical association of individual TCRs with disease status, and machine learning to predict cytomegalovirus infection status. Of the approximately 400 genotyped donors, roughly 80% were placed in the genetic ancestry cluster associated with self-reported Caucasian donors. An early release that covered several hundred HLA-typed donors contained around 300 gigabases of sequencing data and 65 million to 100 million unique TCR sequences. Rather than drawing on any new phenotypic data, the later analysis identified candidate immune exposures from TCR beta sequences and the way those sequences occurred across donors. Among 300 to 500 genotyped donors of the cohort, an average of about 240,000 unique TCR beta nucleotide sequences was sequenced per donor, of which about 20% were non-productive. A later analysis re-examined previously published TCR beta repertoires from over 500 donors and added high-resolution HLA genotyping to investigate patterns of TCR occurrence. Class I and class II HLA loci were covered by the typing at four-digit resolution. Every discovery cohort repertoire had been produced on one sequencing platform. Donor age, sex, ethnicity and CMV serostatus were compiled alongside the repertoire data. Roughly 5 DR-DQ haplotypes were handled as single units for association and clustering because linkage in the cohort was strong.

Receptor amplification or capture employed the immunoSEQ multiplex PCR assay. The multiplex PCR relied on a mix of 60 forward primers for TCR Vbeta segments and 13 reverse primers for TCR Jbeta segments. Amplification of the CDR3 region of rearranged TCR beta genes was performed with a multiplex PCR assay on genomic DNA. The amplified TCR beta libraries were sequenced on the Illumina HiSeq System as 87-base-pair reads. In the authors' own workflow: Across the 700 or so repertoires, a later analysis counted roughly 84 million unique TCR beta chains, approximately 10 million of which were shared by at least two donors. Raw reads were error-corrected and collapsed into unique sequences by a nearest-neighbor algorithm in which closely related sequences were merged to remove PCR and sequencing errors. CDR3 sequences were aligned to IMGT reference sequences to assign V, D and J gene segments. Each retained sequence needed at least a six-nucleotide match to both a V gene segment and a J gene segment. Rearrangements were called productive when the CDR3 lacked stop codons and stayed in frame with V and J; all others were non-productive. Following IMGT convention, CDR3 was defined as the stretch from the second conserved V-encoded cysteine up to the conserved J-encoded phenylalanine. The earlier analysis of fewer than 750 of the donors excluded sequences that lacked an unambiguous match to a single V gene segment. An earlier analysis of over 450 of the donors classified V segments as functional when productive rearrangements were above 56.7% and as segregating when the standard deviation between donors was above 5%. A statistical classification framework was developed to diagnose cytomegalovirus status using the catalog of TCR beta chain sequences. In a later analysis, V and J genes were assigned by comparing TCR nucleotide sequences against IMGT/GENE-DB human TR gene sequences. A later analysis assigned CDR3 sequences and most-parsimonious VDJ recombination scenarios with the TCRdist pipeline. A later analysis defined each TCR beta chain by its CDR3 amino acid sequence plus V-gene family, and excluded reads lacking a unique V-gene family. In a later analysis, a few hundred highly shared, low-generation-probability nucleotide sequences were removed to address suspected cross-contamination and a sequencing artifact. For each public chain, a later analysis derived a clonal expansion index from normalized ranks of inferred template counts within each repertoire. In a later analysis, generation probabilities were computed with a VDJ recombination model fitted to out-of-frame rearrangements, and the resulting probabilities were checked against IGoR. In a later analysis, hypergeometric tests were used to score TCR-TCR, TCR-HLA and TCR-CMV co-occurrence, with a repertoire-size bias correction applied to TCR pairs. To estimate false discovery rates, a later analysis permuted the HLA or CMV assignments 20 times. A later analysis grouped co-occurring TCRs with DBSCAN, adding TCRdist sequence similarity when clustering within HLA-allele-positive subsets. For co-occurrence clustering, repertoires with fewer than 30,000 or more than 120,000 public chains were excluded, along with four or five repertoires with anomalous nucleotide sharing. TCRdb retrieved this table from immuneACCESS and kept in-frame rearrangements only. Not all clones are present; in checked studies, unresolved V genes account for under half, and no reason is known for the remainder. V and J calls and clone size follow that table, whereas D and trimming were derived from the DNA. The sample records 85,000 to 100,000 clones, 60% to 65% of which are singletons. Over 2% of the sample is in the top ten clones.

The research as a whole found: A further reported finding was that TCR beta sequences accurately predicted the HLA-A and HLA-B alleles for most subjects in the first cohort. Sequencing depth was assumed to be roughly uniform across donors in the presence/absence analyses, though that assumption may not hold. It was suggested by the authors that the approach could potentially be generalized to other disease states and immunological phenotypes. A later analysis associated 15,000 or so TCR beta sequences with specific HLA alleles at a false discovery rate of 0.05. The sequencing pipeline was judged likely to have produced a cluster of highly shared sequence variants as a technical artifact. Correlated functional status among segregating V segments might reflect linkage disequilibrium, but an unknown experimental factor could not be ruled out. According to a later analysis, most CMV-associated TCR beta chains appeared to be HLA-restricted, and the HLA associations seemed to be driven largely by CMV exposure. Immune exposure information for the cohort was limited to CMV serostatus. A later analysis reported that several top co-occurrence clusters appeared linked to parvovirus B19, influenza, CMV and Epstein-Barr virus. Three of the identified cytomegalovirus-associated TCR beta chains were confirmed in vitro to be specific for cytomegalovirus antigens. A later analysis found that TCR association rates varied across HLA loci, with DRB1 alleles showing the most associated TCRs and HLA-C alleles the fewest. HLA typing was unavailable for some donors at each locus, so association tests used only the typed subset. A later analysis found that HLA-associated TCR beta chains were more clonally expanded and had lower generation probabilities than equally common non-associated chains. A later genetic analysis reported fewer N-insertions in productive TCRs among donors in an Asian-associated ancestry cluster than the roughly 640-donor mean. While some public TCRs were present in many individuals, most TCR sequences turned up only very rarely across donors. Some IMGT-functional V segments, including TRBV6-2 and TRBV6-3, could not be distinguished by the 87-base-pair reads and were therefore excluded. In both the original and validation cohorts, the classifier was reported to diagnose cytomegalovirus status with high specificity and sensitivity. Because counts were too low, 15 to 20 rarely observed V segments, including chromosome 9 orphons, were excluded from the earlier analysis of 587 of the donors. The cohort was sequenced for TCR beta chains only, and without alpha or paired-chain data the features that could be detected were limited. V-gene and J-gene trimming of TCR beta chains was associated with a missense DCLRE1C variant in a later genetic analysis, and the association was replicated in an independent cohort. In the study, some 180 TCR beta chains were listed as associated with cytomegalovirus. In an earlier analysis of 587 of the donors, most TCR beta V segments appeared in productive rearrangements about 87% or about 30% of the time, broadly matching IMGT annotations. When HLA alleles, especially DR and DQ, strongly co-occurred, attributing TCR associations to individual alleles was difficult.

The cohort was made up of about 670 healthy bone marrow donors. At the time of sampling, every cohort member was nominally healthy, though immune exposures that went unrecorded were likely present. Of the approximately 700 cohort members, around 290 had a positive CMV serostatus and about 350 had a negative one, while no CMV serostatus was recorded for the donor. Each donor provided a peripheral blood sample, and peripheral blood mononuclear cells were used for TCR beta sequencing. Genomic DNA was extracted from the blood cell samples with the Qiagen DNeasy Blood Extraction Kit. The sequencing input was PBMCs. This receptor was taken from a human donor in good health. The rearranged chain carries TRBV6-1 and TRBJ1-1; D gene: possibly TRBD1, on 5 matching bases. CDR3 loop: CASSEYWGVRGTEAFF. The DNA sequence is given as TGTGCCAGCAGTGAATATTGGGGGGTAAGGGGAACTGAAGCTTTCTTT.